The clone carrying this TCR beta chain was seen at least ten times. Its target is not known. After removal of 6 bases from V and 2 bases from J, the junction contained 4 bases not matched to a gene. From germline, CDR1 is MNHNS and CDR2 SASEGT. This CDR3 is built from 14 residues. TCRdb re-called the 5' RACE reads with MiXCR, one entry per CDR3 protein. The data show some 180,000 distinct CDR3 sequences, 15% to 20% seen once. The sample belongs to a study of CD8 T cells in ankylosing spondylitis. Notes on the study in general: Within matched ankylosing spondylitis synovial fluid, disease-linked clones were reportedly significantly enriched. Characteristic of ankylosing spondylitis blood, it appeared, was a TCR beta motif comprising several highly homologous variants. Past studies reported some motif variants in reactive arthritis synovial fluid and blood. Relatively rare in peripheral blood, disease-linked clones were also CD8+.

This TCR derives from a male donor under 30 with ankylosing spondylitis or in good health (not recorded which). Sequencing was carried out using blood, either unsorted or a sorted T cell fraction (not recorded which). This chain connects TRBV6-1 to TRBJ1-5; 7 positions match TRBD1. The CDR3 DNA sequence: TGTGCCAGCAGAACAGGGGCCGGCAATCAGCCCCAGCATTTT. Its protein product is CASRTGAGNQPQHF.